This T cell receptor beta chain was sequenced in a study of molecular identifiers for immune sequencing clone quantification. CDR3 length equals 19 residues. V dropped 3 bases and J dropped 5 bases, with 28 bases sitting between them. Germline V gives CDR1 SEHNR, CDR2 FQNEAQ (reference sequence). This clonotype was recorded at least ten times. TCRdb itself ran the PCR reads through MiXCR, one entry per CDR3 protein. The sample contains about 640,000 distinct CDR3 sequences, about 20% of which appear only once. Sequenced material: naive CD8+ T cells from blood, with Jurkat cell RNA spiked in. Sample subset: FACS-sorted CD8+CD4-CCR7+CD45RA+ naive T cells. The receptor's source is a human donor in good health. Some libraries in this study had Jurkat cell RNA spiked in. This chain uses TRBV7-9 with TRBJ2-5; either TRBD1 or TRBD2 may supply D (5 bases each). The CDR3 nucleotides are TGTGCCAGCAGCTTGGGAGTTGTGGCGGCAGGGCCACGTTGGGAGACCCAGTACTTC. It translates to CASSLGVVAAGPRWETQYF.